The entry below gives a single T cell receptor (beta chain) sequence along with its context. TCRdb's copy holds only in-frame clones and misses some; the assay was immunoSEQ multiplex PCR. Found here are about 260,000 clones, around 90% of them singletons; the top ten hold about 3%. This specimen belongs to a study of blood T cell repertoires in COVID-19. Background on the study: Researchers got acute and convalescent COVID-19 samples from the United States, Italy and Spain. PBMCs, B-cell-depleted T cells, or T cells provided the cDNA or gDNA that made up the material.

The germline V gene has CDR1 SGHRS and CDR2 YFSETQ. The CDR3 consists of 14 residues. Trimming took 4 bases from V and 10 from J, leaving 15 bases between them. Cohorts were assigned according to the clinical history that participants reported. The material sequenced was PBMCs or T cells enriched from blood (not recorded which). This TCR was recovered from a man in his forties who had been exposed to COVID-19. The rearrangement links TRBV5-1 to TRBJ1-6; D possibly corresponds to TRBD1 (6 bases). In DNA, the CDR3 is TGCGCCAGCAGCCCGGGAGGGGGTGGATCACCCCTCCACTTT. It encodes CASSPGGGGSPLHF.